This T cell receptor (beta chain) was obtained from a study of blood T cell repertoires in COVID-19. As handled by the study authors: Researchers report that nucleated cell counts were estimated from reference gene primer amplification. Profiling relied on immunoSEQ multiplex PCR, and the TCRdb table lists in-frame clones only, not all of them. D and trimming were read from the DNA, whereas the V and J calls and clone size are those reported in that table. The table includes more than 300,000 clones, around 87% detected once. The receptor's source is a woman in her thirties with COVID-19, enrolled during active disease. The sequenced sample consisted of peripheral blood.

The CDR3 loop is CASSFGGAGGETQYF. As DNA, the CDR3 is TGCGCCAGCAGCTTCGGAGGGGCCGGTGGGGAGACCCAGTACTTC. The V and J genes are TRBV5-1 and TRBJ2-5, with D possibly TRBD2 on 6 matching bases. CDR3 length: 15 residues. The germline CDR1 and CDR2 sequences are SGHRS and YFSETQ. Trimming cost V 2 bases and J 5 bases, with 16 bases left between them.